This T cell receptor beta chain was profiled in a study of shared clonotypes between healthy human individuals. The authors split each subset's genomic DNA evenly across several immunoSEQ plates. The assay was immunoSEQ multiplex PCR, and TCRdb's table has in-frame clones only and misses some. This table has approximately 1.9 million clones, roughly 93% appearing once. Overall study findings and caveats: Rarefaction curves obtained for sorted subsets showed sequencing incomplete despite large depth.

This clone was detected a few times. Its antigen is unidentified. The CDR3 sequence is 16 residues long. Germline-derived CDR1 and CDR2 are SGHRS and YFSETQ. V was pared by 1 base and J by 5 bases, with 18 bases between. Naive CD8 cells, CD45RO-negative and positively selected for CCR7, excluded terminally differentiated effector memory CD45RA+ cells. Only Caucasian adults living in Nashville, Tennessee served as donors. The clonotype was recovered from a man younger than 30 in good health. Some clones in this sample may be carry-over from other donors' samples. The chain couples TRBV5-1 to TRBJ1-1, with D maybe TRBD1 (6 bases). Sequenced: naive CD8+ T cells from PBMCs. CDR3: CASSLSGDTRRTEAFF. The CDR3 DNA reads TGCGCCAGCAGCTTGTCCGGGGACACCCGGCGAACTGAAGCTTTCTTT.